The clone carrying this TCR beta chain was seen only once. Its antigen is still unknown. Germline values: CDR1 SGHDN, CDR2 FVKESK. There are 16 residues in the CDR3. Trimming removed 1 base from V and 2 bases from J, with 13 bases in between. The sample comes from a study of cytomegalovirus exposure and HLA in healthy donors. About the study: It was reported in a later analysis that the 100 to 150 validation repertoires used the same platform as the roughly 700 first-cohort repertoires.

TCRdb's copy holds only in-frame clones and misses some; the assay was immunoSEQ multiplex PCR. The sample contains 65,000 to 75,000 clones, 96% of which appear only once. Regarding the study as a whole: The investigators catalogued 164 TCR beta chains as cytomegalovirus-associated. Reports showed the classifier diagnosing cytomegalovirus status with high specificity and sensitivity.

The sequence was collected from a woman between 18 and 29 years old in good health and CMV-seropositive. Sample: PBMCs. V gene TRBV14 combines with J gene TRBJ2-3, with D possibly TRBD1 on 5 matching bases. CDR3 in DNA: TGTGCCAGCAGCCAAGTTGACAGATGGGACACAGATACGCAGTATTTT. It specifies CASSQVDRWDTDTQYF. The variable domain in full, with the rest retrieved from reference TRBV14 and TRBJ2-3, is EAGVTQFPSHSVIEKGQTVTLRCDPISGHDNLYWYRRVMGKEIKFLLHFVKESKQDESGMPNNRFLAERTGGTYSTLKVQPAELEDSGVYFCASSQVDRWDTDTQYFGPGTRLTVL.